This T cell receptor beta chain was captured in a study of T cells after posttransplantation cyclophosphamide. Here immunoSEQ multiplex PCR was the method, and the copy in TCRdb shows in-frame clones only, minus some. The data hold under 75,000 clones, with 90% to 95% observed a single time. The receptor was isolated from a woman in her thirties in good health and a related stem cell transplant donor. The sample consisted of PBMCs.

The CDR3, as DNA: TGTGCCAGCAGCCAAGGGACAGGGGCCGGAGTGAGTGAAAAACTGTTTTTT. The encoded protein is CASSQGTGAGVSEKLFF. V and J are TRBV14 and TRBJ1-4, with 9 bases fitting TRBD1. The CDR3 runs to 17 residues. V lost 1 base, J lost 7 bases, and 10 bases stayed unmatched. CDR1 and CDR2 (germline): SGHDN, FVKESK.